Presented here are 27 T cell receptor beta chains from one specimen sequenced in a study of blood T cell repertoires in COVID-19. The table came from immunoSEQ multiplex PCR; TCRdb's copy has only in-frame clones and leaves some out. The table lists roughly 46,000 clones, about 85% of them singletons, with approximately 3% in the top ten. Sequenced input: PBMCs or T cells enriched from blood (not recorded which). The origin of the receptors is a woman between 50 and 59 years old who had recovered from COVID-19.

The rearrangement uses TRBV7-8 and TRBJ2-7, with 10 bases identical to TRBD1. The CDR3 runs to 15 residues. V shed 5 bases, J shed 1 base, and the junction held 5 bases outside the gene matches. From germline, CDR1 is SGHVS and CDR2 FQNEAQ. This chain's CDR3 is CASSPRQGASYEQYF. CDR3 coding DNA: TGTGCCAGCAGCCCTCGACAGGGGGCATCCTACGAGCAGTACTTC.

The chain joins TRBV6-2 or TRBV6-3 to TRBJ2-7, with 8 bases matching TRBD2. In germline, CDR1 is MNHEY, CDR2 SVGEGT. Losses at the gene ends were 7 bases for V and 5 bases for J; bases not matched to a gene: 16. CDR3 size: 16 residues. The CDR3 DNA is TGTGCCAGCAACCCCCATAGCGGGACATCCGCCGACGAGCAGTACTTC. This gives the protein CASNPHSGTSADEQYF.

The genes are TRBV5-6 and TRBJ2-3, with TRBD1 identical over 10 bases. Germline CDR1 and CDR2: SGHDT and YYEEEE. The CDR3 covers 17 residues. V gave up 4 bases and J gave up 8 bases; unmatched junction bases: 16. CDR3 amino acids: CASSRTPRTGGAGTQYF. CDR3 coding DNA: TGTGCCAGCAGCAGGACCCCCCGGACAGGGGGTGCCGGTACGCAGTATTTT.

With respect to this clone: A read error may produce the germline difference seen at one junction end. The chain has TRBV11-2 and TRBJ2-1, with D tentatively TRBD1 (6 bases). Looked up from germline, CDR1 is SGHAT and CDR2 is FQNNGV. This CDR3 contains 14 residues. CDR3 bases: TGTGCCAGCAGCCCTACTCGAGGTCCGGGACATGGGCTCTTC. Its translation is CASSPTRGPGHGLF.

V usage is TRBV19 and J usage is TRBJ2-7, with D uncertain. Looked up from germline, CDR1 is LNHDA and CDR2 is SQIVND (reference sequence). Trimming cost V 10 bases and J 0 bases, with 16 bases left between them. The CDR3 runs 14 residues. This chain's CDR3 is CATKVTSSSYEQYF. The CDR3 nucleotides read TGTGCCACCAAAGTGACTTCGAGCTCCTACGAGCAGTACTTC. Complete variable domain (other parts from reference TRBV19 and TRBJ2-7): DGGITQSPKYLFRKEGQNVTLSCEQNLNHDAMYWYRQDPGQGLRLIYYSQIVNDFQKGDIAEGYSVSREKKESFPLTVTSAQKNPTAFYLCATKVTSSSYEQYFGPGTRLTVT.

The rearrangement links TRBV7-2 to TRBJ2-1; D not certain. V dropped 7 bases and J dropped 9 bases, with 22 bases sitting between them. This CDR3 has 15 residues. Germline V gene data show CDR1 as SGHTA and CDR2 as FQGNSA. The chain's CDR3 is CASTFGWSASLEQFF. The CDR3 DNA reads as TGTGCCAGCACCTTCGGTTGGAGTGCCAGTCTTGAGCAGTTCTTC.

This clone was seen once. The V gene is TRBV20-1, the J gene TRBJ2-5; no clear D. The CDR3 loop spans 13 amino acids. The V end lost 3 bases, the J end lost 2 bases, and 10 bases lay between the germline ends. The germline V gene has CDR1 DFQATT and CDR2 SNEGSKA (reference sequence). The CDR3, as DNA: TGCAGTGCTAGTGGCGCACAGCAAGAGACCCAGTACTTC. It specifies CSASGAQQETQYF.

CDR3: CASSLQISGNTIYF. DNA of the CDR3: TGTGCCAGCAGCCTACAGATCTCTGGAAACACCATATATTTT. J is TRBJ1-3 and V is TRBV11-2; no clear D gene. The CDR3 has 14 residues. The germline V gene has CDR1 SGHAT and CDR2 FQNNGV. V lost 5 bases and J 0 bases, leaving 8 bases between the germline ends. Complete variable domain (other parts from reference TRBV11-2 and TRBJ1-3): EAGVAQSPRYKIIEKRQSVAFWCNPISGHATLYWYQQILGQGPKLLIQFQNNGVVDDSQLPKDRFSAERLKGVDSTLKIQPAKLEDSAVYLCASSLQISGNTIYFGEGSWLTVV.

About this clone itself: The sample has other DNA sequences that encode this CDR3 too. The genes are TRBV12-3 or TRBV12-4 and TRBJ2-7, with a weak D call TRBD1 (5 bases). Trimming removed 3 bases at V and 3 bases at J, with 6 bases between. The CDR3 sequence is 12 residues long. CDR3 amino acids: CASSFTGYEQYF. In DNA, the CDR3 is TGTGCCAGCAGTTTCACAGGCTACGAGCAGTACTTC.

The chain carries TRBV4-3 and TRBJ2-1; TRBD2 matches 11 bases. Germline CDR1 and CDR2: LGHNA and YSLEER. The CDR3 consists of 17 residues. With 1 base clipped from V and 2 bases from J, the junction kept 4 bases outside the gene matches. Here the CDR3 DNA reads TGCGCCAGCAGCCAAGGGCTACTAGCGGGGGCCTACAATGAGCAGTTCTTC. Amino acids: CASSQGLLAGAYNEQFF.

The rearrangement links TRBV7-8 to TRBJ2-1, with 10 bases fitting TRBD1. V shed 4 bases and J 2 bases; nucleotides not matched to a gene: 2. Germline CDR1 SGHVS, CDR2 FQNEAQ. CDR3 length: 15 residues. The CDR3 is CASSSGTGAYNEQFF. DNA of the CDR3: TGTGCCAGCAGCTCTGGGACAGGGGCCTACAATGAGCAGTTCTTC.

The V and J genes are TRBV6-6 and TRBJ2-1; D unresolved. The germline CDR1 and CDR2 sequences are MNHNY and SVGAGI (reference sequence). The CDR3 is 15 amino acids. Between the trimmed V and J ends, which lost 5 bases and 2 bases, there was a span of 13 bases. CDR3 residues: CASSDVGPPYNEQFF. In DNA, the CDR3 is TGTGCCAGCAGTGACGTTGGGCCTCCCTACAATGAGCAGTTCTTC.

The genes are TRBV5-6 and TRBJ1-4, with no clear D. The CDR3 sequence is 16 residues long. In germline, CDR1 is SGHDT, CDR2 YYEEEE. V was clipped by 1 base and J by 13 bases, with 23 bases between them. The CDR3 reads CASSLFGGSPEWGLFF. In DNA form, the CDR3 reads TGTGCCAGCAGCTTGTTCGGAGGGTCCCCGGAGTGGGGACTGTTTTTT.

In this sample, this clone turned up a few times. This chain uses TRBV18 with TRBJ2-7; D might be TRBD2 (6 bases). The CDR3 length is 14 residues. Per germline, CDR1 KGHSH and CDR2 LQKENI. Trimming shortened V by 2 bases and J by 3 bases, and 11 bases separated the two germline ends. DNA for the CDR3: TGTGCCAGCTCACCAATGGAGGGGAGCTACGAGCAGTACTTC. Its translation is CASSPMEGSYEQYF.

This chain joins TRBV28 and TRBJ1-1, with 7 bases lining up with TRBD1. The CDR3 runs 12 residues. CDR1 is MDHEN and CDR2 is SYDVKM in the germline V gene. The V gene end was trimmed by 5 bases and the J gene end by 9 bases; junction bases not matched to a gene: 6. The CDR3 bases are TGTGCCAGCAGTCTCGGGAGGGGGCAAGCTTTCTTT. It is translated as CASSLGRGQAFF.

The chain recombines TRBV11-2 with TRBJ1-2, with D perhaps matching TRBD1 (6 bases). Germline V lookup: CDR1 SGHAT, CDR2 FQNNGV. Trimming removed 0 bases at V and 8 bases at J, with 13 bases between. The CDR3 contains 14 residues. The chain's CDR3 is CASSLEGGVRGYTF. The CDR3 DNA reads TGTGCCAGCAGCTTAGAAGGGGGGGTTCGAGGCTACACCTTC.

The J gene is TRBJ1-5, the V gene TRBV19; TRBD1 matches 9 bases. Losses at the gene ends were 6 bases for V and 7 bases for J; bases not matched to a gene: 10. From germline, CDR1 is LNHDA and CDR2 SQIVND (reference sequence). This CDR3 has 15 residues. The CDR3: CASSTTGGLGQPQHF. Here the CDR3 DNA reads TGTGCCAGTAGCACTACAGGGGGCCTAGGACAGCCCCAGCATTTT.

CDR3 coding DNA: TGTGCCAGCAGTCTCCCAGCGACCCGCCGGAGGACCGGGGAGCTGTTTTTT. This translates into CASSLPATRRRTGELFF. The V gene is TRBV28, the J gene TRBJ2-2; D might be TRBD2 (5 bases). The V gene lost 5 bases and the J gene lost 5 bases, with 21 bases spanning the gap. Germline V gene lookup returns CDR1 MDHEN and CDR2 SYDVKM. CDR3 length: 17 residues.

This chain links TRBV28 with TRBJ2-3; maybe TRBD2 (7 bases). The CDR3 spans 16 residues. The germline CDR1 and CDR2 sequences are MDHEN and SYDVKM. The V end lost 3 bases, the J end lost 2 bases, and 15 bases lay between the germline ends. CDR3 residues: CASSFSRAGATDTQYF. The CDR3 DNA reads as TGTGCCAGCAGTTTTTCAAGGGCGGGGGCCACAGATACGCAGTATTTT.

This clone was counted once. This sequence joins TRBV6-6 and TRBJ2-1; TRBD1 aligns across 10 bases. V lost 6 bases and J lost 4; bases outside the gene matches: 3. From germline, CDR1 is MNHNY and CDR2 SVGAGI (reference sequence). The CDR3 has 14 amino acids. CDR3: CASRTGGVYNEQFF. CDR3 in DNA: TGTGCCAGCAGGACAGGGGGCGTTTACAATGAGCAGTTCTTC.

The chain combines TRBV7-9 with TRBJ2-7, with D possibly being TRBD2 (5 bases). Trimming shortened V by 1 base and J by 7 bases, and 11 bases separated the two germline ends. The CDR3 loop spans 13 amino acids. Germline V CDR1 and CDR2: SEHNR, FQNEAQ (reference sequence). CDR3 DNA: TGTGCCAGCAGCTTAGGAGGGTTCGATGAGCAGTACTTC. It codes for CASSLGGFDEQYF. The full variable domain, rest sourced from reference TRBV7-9 and TRBJ2-7, is DTGVSQNPRHKITKRGQNVTFRCDPISEHNRLYWYRQTLGQGPEFLTYFQNEAQLEKSRLLSDRFSAERPKGSFSTLEIQRTEQGDSAMYLCASSLGGFDEQYFGPGTRLTVT.

The chain employs TRBV15 and TRBJ1-1; D gene uncertain. The V and J ends lost 5 bases and 1 base respectively, with 17 bases between them. The germline CDR1 and CDR2 sequences are LNHNV and YYDKDF (reference sequence). The CDR3 is 16 amino acids. CDR3 in amino acids: CATSLTGSLQNTEAFF. CDR3 DNA: TGTGCCACCAGCTTGACGGGGAGCTTACAGAACACTGAAGCTTTCTTT.

This chain links TRBV6-2 or TRBV6-3 with TRBJ1-4, with 9 bases matching TRBD1. Germline CDR1 reads MNHEY; CDR2 reads SVGEGT. There are 18 residues in the CDR3. Germline trimming cut 2 bases from V and 0 bases from J; bases unmatched to any gene: 7. The CDR3 coding sequence is TGTGCCAGCAGTTACCTGGGACAGGGAAGTACAACTAATGAAAAACTGTTTTTT. It specifies CASSYLGQGSTTNEKLFF.

V is TRBV29-1 and J is TRBJ2-7; tentative D call: TRBD2 (5 bases). V dropped 6 bases and J dropped 3 bases, with 9 bases sitting between them. Germline V gene data show CDR1 as SQVTM and CDR2 as ANQGSEA. The CDR3 consists of 11 residues. This CDR3 is CSVETNYEQYF. The DNA of the CDR3 is TGCAGCGTCGAGACTAACTACGAGCAGTACTTC.

The rearrangement joins TRBV5-8 to TRBJ2-7; 10 positions match TRBD1. V lost 4 bases and J lost 2; bases outside the gene matches: 6. CDR1 SGHTS and CDR2 YDEGEE come from the germline V gene. CDR3 length: 15 amino acids. CDR3 nucleotides: TGTGCCAGCAGCCTGGGACAGGGGCCCCCCTACGAGCAGTACTTC. Amino acids: CASSLGQGPPYEQYF.

The rearrangement links TRBV6-2 or TRBV6-3 to TRBJ2-7; no reliable D call. The CDR3 sequence is 13 residues long. CDR1 and CDR2 from the germline V gene are MNHEY and SVGEGT. Trimming took off 2 bases at V and 7 bases at J, with 12 bases between the two ends. CDR3 nucleotides: TGTGCCAGCAGTTACCCCTTGATGAGTGAGCAGTACTTC. Translating gives CASSYPLMSEQYF.

J is TRBJ1-1 and V is TRBV28, with unresolved D. The CDR3 sequence is 12 residues long. The germline V gene has CDR1 MDHEN and CDR2 SYDVKM. V lost 2 bases to trimming and J lost 11 bases, with 12 bases between them. This CDR3 is CASSLSPRKAFF. In nucleotides, the CDR3 is TGTGCCAGCAGTTTAAGTCCGAGGAAGGCTTTCTTT.